This entry lists 29 T cell receptor beta chains sequenced from one sample in a study of post-analysis software for immune sequencing data. These receptors have no known antigen. Broader study findings: Patients used about five TRBV segments, including TRBV5-6, TRBV5-1 and TRBV20-1, more often than controls.

Unique molecular identifiers featured in each of the TCR beta cDNA libraries. MiXCR, run by TCRdb on the PCR reads, gives a single entry per CDR3 protein. The sample has roughly 570,000 distinct CDR3 sequences, about a third seen once. Sequencing used blood. These receptors were obtained from a girl aged 2-17 years with multiple sclerosis.

The V and J genes are TRBV7-9 and TRBJ1-2; unclear D gene. This CDR3 has 12 residues. Looked up from germline, CDR1 is SEHNR and CDR2 is FQNEAQ (reference sequence). Trimming shortened V by 0 bases and J by 7 bases, and 6 bases separated the two germline ends. The CDR3 spells CASSLATSGYTF. The CDR3 nucleotides read TGTGCCAGCAGCTTAGCTACATCTGGCTACACCTTC.

The V gene is TRBV12-3 or TRBV12-4, the J gene TRBJ1-2; D remains ambiguous. The CDR3 runs to 17 residues. The V end was cut by 3 bases, the J end by 12 bases, with 29 bases between. The chain's CDR3 is CASSFSPGNYVYYADTF. Here the CDR3 DNA reads TGTGCCAGCAGTTTCTCCCCGGGGAACTATGTTTATTATGCCGACACCTTC.

This clonotype was observed many times. This sequence joins TRBV5-1 and TRBJ2-7, with TRBD2 matching 8 bases. This CDR3 comprises 15 residues. The germline gives CDR1 SGHRS, CDR2 YFSETQ. The V segment lost 0 bases and the J segment 1 base; nucleotides outside the gene matches: 3. DNA for the CDR3: TGCGCCAGCAGCTTGGGGTTAGCGGGGTCCTACGAGCAGTACTTC. As protein: CASSLGLAGSYEQYF.

V usage is TRBV29-1 and J usage is TRBJ2-1; TRBD1 or TRBD2 may be the D gene (6 bases each). This CDR3 has 14 residues. Trimming took 3 bases from V and 0 from J, leaving 9 bases between them. CDR1 and CDR2 from the germline V gene are SQVTM and ANQGSEA. CDR3 residues: CSVDRGRSYNEQFF. In nucleotides, the CDR3 is TGCAGCGTTGACCGGGGGCGCTCCTACAATGAGCAGTTCTTC.

J is TRBJ1-2 and V is TRBV12-3 or TRBV12-4; TRBD1 matches 11 bases. V was clipped by 2 bases and J by 6 bases; unmatched bases: 5. There are 15 residues in the CDR3. In DNA form, the CDR3 reads TGTGCCAGCAGTTTAAGGACAGGGGGCTGGGATGGCTACACCTTC. Amino acid sequence: CASSLRTGGWDGYTF.

V usage is TRBV6-2 or TRBV6-3 and J usage is TRBJ2-3, with TRBD2 identical over 13 bases. V lost 5 bases to trimming and J lost 2 bases; unmatched junction nucleotides: 13. The CDR3 extends over 19 amino acids. From germline, CDR1 is MNHEY and CDR2 SVGEGT. The CDR3 spells CASSRQRAGLAGDTDTQYF. The CDR3 DNA reads as TGTGCCAGCAGTCGCCAGCGGGCCGGACTAGCGGGGGACACAGATACGCAGTATTTT.

This chain connects TRBV5-5 to TRBJ1-1, with 10 nucleotides matching TRBD1. The CDR3 spans 16 residues. Germline CDR1 SGHKS, CDR2 YYEKEE (reference sequence). V lost 1 base and J lost 4; bases outside the gene matches: 7. In DNA, the CDR3 is TGTGCCAGCAGCTTGACAGGGACAGGGGTGGGCACTGAAGCTTTCTTT. Translated, it gives CASSLTGTGVGTEAFF.

The chain is built from TRBV28 and TRBJ1-5; unclear D gene. Germline V gene lookup returns CDR1 MDHEN and CDR2 SYDVKM. The CDR3 totals 14 residues. Trimming took 3 bases from V and 5 from J, leaving 11 bases between them. The CDR3 protein is CASSFMGADQPQHF. DNA of the CDR3: TGTGCCAGCAGTTTCATGGGAGCCGATCAGCCCCAGCATTTT. The full variable domain, completed using reference TRBV28 and TRBJ1-5, is DVKVTQSSRYLVKRTGEKVFLECVQDMDHENMFWYRQDPGLGLRLIYFSYDVKMKEKGDIPEGYSVSREKKERFSLILESASTNQTSMYLCASSFMGADQPQHFGDGTRLSIL.

This clonotype was recorded once. The V and J genes are TRBV6-1 and TRBJ1-6; a weak D match, TRBD1 (5 bases). Germline-derived CDR1 and CDR2 are MNHNS and SASEGT. Trimming cost V 6 bases and J 11 bases, with 11 bases left between them. The CDR3 covers 12 residues. CDR3 DNA sequence: TGTGCCAGCAGACGACAGCTCCCACCCCTCCACTTT. Translation gives CASRRQLPPLHF.

This clonotype has a handful of counts. Here the CDR3 reads CASSFSGGAGWEQYF. In nucleotides, the CDR3 is TGTGCCAGCAGCTTTAGCGGGGGGGCTGGATGGGAGCAGTACTTC. The chain recombines TRBV7-2 with TRBJ2-7; 11 bases line up with TRBD2. The CDR3 loop spans 15 amino acids. Trimming at V came to 3 bases and at J to 7 bases, leaving 8 bases not matched to a gene. Germline-derived CDR1 and CDR2 are SGHTA and FQGNSA.

This clonotype was observed at least ten times. The chain has TRBV6-5 and TRBJ2-1; the match to TRBD1 covers 7 bases. The J segment lost 0 bases and the V segment lost 6 bases, leaving 2 bases of the junction unmatched. The CDR3 extends over 14 amino acids. Germline values: CDR1 MNHEY, CDR2 SVGAGI. Here the CDR3 DNA reads TGTGCCAGCAGGGGGGACAGCTCCTACAATGAGCAGTTCTTC. It specifies CASRGDSSYNEQFF.

This chain uses TRBV4-1 with TRBJ2-3; D is perhaps TRBD2 (7 bases). The CDR3 runs 18 residues. The germline V gene has CDR1 MGHRA and CDR2 YSYEKL. Trimming cost V 1 base and J 4 bases, with 21 bases left between them. CDR3 nucleotide sequence: TGCGCCAGCAGCCAAGGACCCGTAGGGGGGGGCAGTTCAGATACGCAGTATTTT. It translates to CASSQGPVGGGSSDTQYF.

The chain links TRBV3-1 to TRBJ1-5; D is perhaps TRBD1 (5 bases). Germline CDR1 reads LGHDT; CDR2 reads YNNKEL (reference sequence). CDR3 length: 16 amino acids. Trimming stripped 4 bases from V and 5 bases from J, with 18 bases between. The CDR3 sequence: CASSPNFGQSHQPQHF. DNA of the CDR3: TGTGCCAGCAGCCCGAACTTTGGACAAAGCCATCAGCCCCAGCATTTT.

V usage is TRBV10-3 and J usage is TRBJ1-3, with D perhaps TRBD1 (5 bases). CDR3 length: 16 amino acids. Trimming took 2 bases from V and 1 from J, leaving 12 bases between them. CDR1 is ENHRY, CDR2 SYGVKD, per germline. The CDR3 DNA is TGTGCCATCAGTGAGCCCCAGGGAAAGTCTGGAAACACCATATATTTT. Encoded protein: CAISEPQGKSGNTIYF.

In its sample, this clonotype was seen a few times. This chain uses TRBV20-1 with TRBJ2-6, with TRBD1 matching 8 bases. The CDR3 extends over 17 amino acids. Germline V gene data show CDR1 as DFQATT and CDR2 as SNEGSKA (reference sequence). Losses at the gene ends were 6 bases for V and 0 bases for J; bases not matched to a gene: 10. CDR3 loop: CSAVGQGRNSGANVLTF. DNA for the CDR3: TGCAGTGCAGTCGGACAGGGACGTAACTCTGGGGCCAACGTCCTGACTTTC.

V gene TRBV7-9 combines with J gene TRBJ2-1, with D possibly matching TRBD2 (5 bases). Germline V lookup: CDR1 SEHNR, CDR2 FQNEAQ (reference sequence). Between the trimmed V and J ends, which lost 1 base and 14 bases, there was a span of 15 bases. This CDR3 comprises 13 residues. The CDR3 reads CASSLVEGEVKFF. CDR3 DNA: TGTGCCAGCAGCTTAGTAGAGGGCGAGGTGAAGTTCTTC.

This chain connects TRBV6-6 to TRBJ2-6; the D is unclear. V dropped 8 bases and J dropped 0 bases, with 14 bases sitting between them. This CDR3 region has 16 residues. Germline V lookup: CDR1 MNHNY, CDR2 SVGAGI (reference sequence). In nucleotides, the CDR3 is TGTGCCAGCCGCCGGACGGTTAGCTCTGGGGCCAACGTCCTGACTTTC. Its translation: CASRRTVSSGANVLTF.

The chain is built from TRBV4-1 and TRBJ1-1; 9 bases are a match to TRBD1. The CDR3 length is 14 residues. Trimming removed 4 bases from V and 5 bases from J; junction bases left unmatched: 5. The germline gives CDR1 MGHRA, CDR2 YSYEKL. The CDR3 protein is CASSRTGVWTEAFF. CDR3 DNA sequence: TGCGCCAGCAGCCGGACAGGGGTCTGGACTGAAGCTTTCTTT.

J is TRBJ2-1 and V is TRBV12-3 or TRBV12-4; 8 positions agree with TRBD2. The CDR3 is made up of 14 amino acids. V lost 4 bases, J lost 5 bases, and 4 bases stayed unmatched. DNA of the CDR3: TGTGCCAGCAGTTGGAGCGGGGGCGACAATGAGCAGTTCTTC. Residues: CASSWSGGDNEQFF.

The chain uses TRBV12-3 or TRBV12-4 and TRBJ1-5; the match to TRBD1 covers 9 bases. This CDR3 is built from 15 residues. Trimming removed 4 bases from V and 6 bases from J; junction bases left unmatched: 7. This CDR3 is CASSSGQGRSQPQHF. The CDR3 DNA follows: TGTGCCAGCAGTTCCGGACAGGGGAGGTCTCAGCCCCAGCATTTT.

Comment on this clonotype: A read error may produce the germline difference seen at one junction end. This chain uses TRBV5-1 with TRBJ2-5; TRBD1 aligns across 8 bases. The CDR3 is 14 residues long. Germline CDR1 and CDR2: SGHRS and YFSETQ. CDR3 DNA sequence: TGCGCCAGCAGCTTCACAGGGGGACAAGAGACCCGGTACTTC. Protein sequence: CASSFTGGQETRYF.

Ten or more counts support this clonotype. The V call is TRBV29-1, the J call TRBJ2-7; no clear D gene. CDR1 is SQVTM, CDR2 ANQGSEA, per germline. The CDR3 covers 13 residues. The V end lost 4 bases, the J end lost 3 bases, and 13 bases lay between the germline ends. The CDR3 loop reads CSVGSGWRYEQYF. CDR3 nucleotides: TGCAGCGTTGGATCGGGTTGGCGCTACGAGCAGTACTTC.

The chain has TRBV3-1 and TRBJ2-5; TRBD2 agrees at 8 bases. Losses at the gene ends were 0 bases for V and 5 bases for J; bases not matched to a gene: 8. The CDR3 is 16 residues long. Germline-derived CDR1 and CDR2 are LGHDT and YNNKEL (reference sequence). This chain's CDR3 is CASSQDRRAGEETQYF. As DNA, the CDR3 is TGTGCCAGCAGCCAAGATCGGAGAGCGGGGGAGGAGACCCAGTACTTC.

This clonotype was found a few times. The chain couples TRBV9 to TRBJ2-1, with 8 positions matching TRBD1. This CDR3 comprises 15 residues. Germline CDR1 SGDLS, CDR2 YYNGEE. The V segment lost 0 bases and the J segment 7 bases; nucleotides outside the gene matches: 6. The CDR3 loop is CASSVETGAGNEQFF. CDR3 DNA: TGTGCCAGCAGCGTAGAGACAGGGGCGGGGAATGAGCAGTTCTTC. Using reference TRBV9 and TRBJ2-1 for the parts outside the CDR3, the full variable domain is DSGVTQTPKHLITATGQRVTLRCSPRSGDLSVYWYQQSLDQGLQFLIQYYNGEERAKGNILERFSAQQFPDLHSELNLSSLELGDSALYFCASSVETGAGNEQFFGPGTRLTVL.

The CDR3 DNA is TGTGCCAGCAGTTTCCGAGGGCCCCAAGAGACCCAGTACTTC. Its translation: CASSFRGPQETQYF. The chain has TRBV25-1 and TRBJ2-5, with TRBD2 as a possible D gene (5 bases). The V and J ends lost 5 bases and 1 base respectively, with 11 bases between them. CDR1 is MGHDK and CDR2 is SYGVNS in the germline V gene. The CDR3 has 14 residues.

The chain employs TRBV3-1 and TRBJ2-5; D perhaps matches TRBD1 (5 bases). CDR1 and CDR2 from the germline V gene are LGHDT and YNNKEL (reference sequence). The CDR3 is made up of 15 amino acids. V lost 0 bases and J lost 2, with 10 bases in between. In DNA, the CDR3 is TGTGCCAGCAGCCAAGATTACAGGACGCAAGAGACCCAGTACTTC. It is translated as CASSQDYRTQETQYF.

This clonotype has just one count. J is TRBJ2-7 and V is TRBV5-1, with D maybe TRBD1 (6 bases). Trimming removed 0 bases from V and 2 bases from J, with 12 bases in between. Germline-derived CDR1 and CDR2 are SGHRS and YFSETQ. CDR3 length: 15 residues. The CDR3 nucleotides are TGCGCCAGCAGCTTGGGGGGGCGCCAGGCCTACGAGCAGTACTTC. Its translation: CASSLGGRQAYEQYF.

This clonotype occurred once. CDR3 sequence reads: CASTIGTGDHGYTF. CDR3 sequence (DNA): TGTGCCAGCACCATCGGGACAGGGGACCATGGCTACACCTTC. V is TRBV28 and J is TRBJ1-2, with 10 nucleotides matching TRBD1. This CDR3 comprises 14 residues. J gave up 6 bases and V 7 bases, and 8 bases lay outside the gene matches. Germline V CDR1 and CDR2: MDHEN, SYDVKM.

This clonotype was found a few times. The CDR3 DNA reads as TGTGCCAGCAGTGAAGCAGGAGGGGAGACCCAGTACTTC. This codes for CASSEAGGETQYF. The chain couples TRBV6-1 to TRBJ2-5; D might be TRBD2 (6 bases). Per germline, CDR1 MNHNS and CDR2 SASEGT. The CDR3 length is 13 residues. V was shortened by 0 bases and J by 5 bases, with 7 bases between the two germline ends.